The source of this TCR beta chain is a study of blood T cell repertoires in COVID-19. Overall study context: The study drew acute and convalescent COVID-19 samples from the United States, Italy and Spain.

The CDR3 totals 15 residues. Germline CDR1 and CDR2: MNHNS and SASEGT. Trimming shortened V by 2 bases and J by 2 bases, and 12 bases separated the two germline ends. This clone was picked up one time. Using immunoSEQ multiplex PCR, the repertoire was profiled, and TCRdb retains in-frame clones only, with some absent. The sample contains approximately 150,000 clones, 87% of which appear only once. The receptor was derived from a man older than 75 with acute or convalescent COVID-19. This rearrangement joins TRBV6-1 to TRBJ2-5; tentatively, D is TRBD2 (5 bases). The sequencing input was peripheral blood. CDR3 nucleotides: TGTGCCAGCAGTGAATCTGGCGGGCCTCAAGAGACCCAGTACTTC. Amino acids: CASSESGGPQETQYF.